This T cell receptor (beta chain) derives from a study of cytomegalovirus exposure and HLA in healthy donors. The study ran its PCR with 60 Vbeta and 13 Jbeta primers. Using immunoSEQ multiplex PCR, the repertoire was profiled, and TCRdb retains in-frame clones only, with some absent. This sample has roughly 190,000 clones, with more than 65% found just once. CDR1 and CDR2 from the germline V gene are KGHSH and LQKENI. The CDR3 sequence is 13 residues long. V trimming: 8 bases; J trimming: 8 bases; junction bases outside the gene matches: 11. Study conclusions and caveats: The authors reported that TCR beta sequences could predict HLA-A and HLA-B alleles. These predictions were accurate for most subjects in the first cohort.

In regard to this clone: The antigen remains unidentified.

This receptor was identified in a man aged 45-65 years in good health and CMV-seronegative. This sequence joins TRBV18 and TRBJ1-2, with 7 nucleotides matching TRBD1. The sequencing input was PBMCs. The CDR3 sequence: CASRERGQVGYTF. Written as DNA, the CDR3 is TGTGCCAGCCGAGAAAGGGGGCAGGTCGGCTACACCTTC.